The rows below give T cell receptor beta chains drawn from one sample of a study of blood T cell repertoires in COVID-19. The assay was immunoSEQ multiplex PCR, and TCRdb's table has in-frame clones only and misses some. The sample has about 60,000 clones; roughly 88% are singletons. The material sequenced was peripheral blood. The receptors originated from a man in his forties or fifties with active COVID-19. Both conserved end residues are part of each CDR3. D genes are given only for firm matches. Some rows mark clone size as missing; the rest say once, few, many or name a class of expanded clone.

j_call v_call d_call clone_size cdr3_aa cdr3_nt
TRBJ2-5 TRBV6-5 TRBD2 - CASNRGLLQETQYF TGTGCCAGCAATAGGGGACTACTACAAGAGACCCAGTACTTC
TRBJ1-1 TRBV11-2 TRBD1 - CASSRTGERMAFF TGTGCCAGCAGCCGGACAGGGGAAAGGATGGCTTTCTTT
TRBJ2-3 TRBV5-1 - - CASHRDSLGDTQYF TGCGCCAGCCATCGGGACTCCCTGGGAGATACGCAGTATTTT
TRBJ2-3 TRBV21-1 - - CIGLATSTDTQYF TGCATTGGACTAGCGACTAGCACAGATACGCAGTATTTT
TRBJ1-6 TRBV14 - - CASSAGIYNSPLHF TGTGCCAGCAGTGCCGGGATATATAATTCACCCCTCCACTTT
TRBJ2-3 TRBV2 TRBD2 - CASSDTLAGGLSTDTQYF TGTGCCAGCAGTGACACTCTAGCGGGGGGTCTTAGCACAGATACGCAGTATTTT
TRBJ2-5 TRBV6-5 - few CASSYSPAAKTQYF TGTGCCAGCAGTTACTCGCCAGCGGCGAAGACCCAGTACTTC
TRBJ1-1 TRBV27 TRBD1 - CASSLRQGWTEAFF TGTGCCAGCAGTTTACGACAGGGCTGGACTGAAGCTTTCTTT
TRBJ2-5 TRBV7-6 TRBD2 - CASSLGGSGGYETQYF TGTGCCAGCAGCTTAGGAGGGAGCGGGGGGTATGAGACCCAGTACTTC
TRBJ2-1 TRBV3-1/TRBV3-2 TRBD2 - CASSQASGGAGNEQFF TGTGCCAGCAGCCAAGCCAGCGGGGGGGCGGGTAATGAGCAGTTCTTC
TRBJ2-5 TRBV5-4 - - CASSLQGRGETQYF TGTGCCAGCAGCTTACAGGGAAGGGGAGAGACCCAGTACTTC
TRBJ2-2 TRBV7-2 TRBD2 - CASSSTSGGYTGELFF TGTGCCAGCAGCTCAACTAGCGGGGGGTACACCGGGGAGCTGTTTTTT
TRBJ1-1 TRBV29-1 - - CSVARGNTEAFF TGCAGCGTTGCAAGGGGGAACACTGAAGCTTTCTTT
TRBJ2-1 TRBV5-1 TRBD2 - CASSREGVNEQFF TGCGCCAGCAGCCGGGAGGGAGTCAATGAGCAGTTCTTC
TRBJ2-1 TRBV19 - - CASSIQGSNEQFF TGTGCCAGTAGTATACAGGGTTCCAATGAGCAGTTCTTC
TRBJ2-5 TRBV5-5 - - CASSPAPGLTQETQYF TGTGCCAGCAGCCCGGCTCCAGGGTTGACCCAAGAGACCCAGTACTTC
TRBJ2-5 TRBV18 TRBD2 - CASSPGSGGETQYF TGTGCCAGCTCACCAGGGAGCGGGGGAGAGACCCAGTACTTC
TRBJ2-3 TRBV11-3 - - CASSLDGGSTDTQYF TGTGCCAGCAGCTTAGATGGCGGTAGCACAGATACGCAGTATTTT
TRBJ2-2 TRBV3-1/TRBV3-2 - - CASSPGVGELFF TGTGCCAGCAGCCCTGGAGTCGGGGAGCTGTTTTTT
TRBJ2-7 TRBV5-1 TRBD1 - CASSLRPGTALSYEQYF TGTGCCAGCAGCCTTCGGCCCGGGACAGCCCTTTCCTACGAGCAGTACTTC